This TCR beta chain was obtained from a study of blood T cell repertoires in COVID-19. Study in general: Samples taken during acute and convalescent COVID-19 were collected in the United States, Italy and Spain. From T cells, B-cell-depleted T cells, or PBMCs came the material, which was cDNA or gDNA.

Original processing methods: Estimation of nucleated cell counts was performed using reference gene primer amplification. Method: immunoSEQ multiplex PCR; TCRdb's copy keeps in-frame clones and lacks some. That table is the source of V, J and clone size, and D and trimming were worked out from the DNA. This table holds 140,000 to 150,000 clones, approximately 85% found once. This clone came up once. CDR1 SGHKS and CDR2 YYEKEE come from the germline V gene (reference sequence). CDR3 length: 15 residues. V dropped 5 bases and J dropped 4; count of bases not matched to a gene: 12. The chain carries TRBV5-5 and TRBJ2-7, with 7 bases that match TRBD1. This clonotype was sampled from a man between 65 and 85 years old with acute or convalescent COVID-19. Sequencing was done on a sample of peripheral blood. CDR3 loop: CASRVGLQGSYEQYF. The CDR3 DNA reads TGTGCCAGCAGGGTTGGGTTACAGGGGAGTTACGAGCAGTACTTC.